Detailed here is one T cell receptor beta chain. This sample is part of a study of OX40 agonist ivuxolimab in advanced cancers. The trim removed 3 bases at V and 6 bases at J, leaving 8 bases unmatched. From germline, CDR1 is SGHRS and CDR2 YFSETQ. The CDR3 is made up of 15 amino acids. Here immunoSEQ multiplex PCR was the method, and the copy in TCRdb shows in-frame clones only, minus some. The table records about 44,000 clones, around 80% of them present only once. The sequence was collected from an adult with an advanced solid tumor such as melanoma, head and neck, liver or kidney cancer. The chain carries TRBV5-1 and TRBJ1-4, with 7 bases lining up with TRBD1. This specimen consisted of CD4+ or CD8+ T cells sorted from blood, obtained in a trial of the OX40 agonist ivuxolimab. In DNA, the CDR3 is TGCGCCAGCAGCTCCACAGGGGTAGGATATGAAAAACTGTTTTTT. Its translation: CASSSTGVGYEKLFF.